This TCR beta chain is from a study of blood T cell repertoires in COVID-19. At the level of the study: Each recovered donor of Cohort 3 presented with two negative PCRs, clearance, or symptom resolution. There were acute and convalescent COVID-19 samples, and they came from the United States, Italy and Spain.

Per the study methods: Quantification of nucleated cells was approximated via reference gene primer amplification. Using immunoSEQ multiplex PCR, the repertoire was profiled, and TCRdb retains in-frame clones only, with some absent. The D gene and trimming were derived from the DNA, and the V and J assignments and clone size from that table. The sample carries 250,000 to 300,000 clones, 70% to 90% recorded once. The CDR3 consists of 14 residues. V shed 7 bases, J shed 0 bases, and the junction held 3 bases outside the gene matches. Looked up from germline, CDR1 is MNHEY and CDR2 is SVGAGI. Study members were between about 18 and 95 years old and lived in 24 US regions.

This TCR was recovered from a woman aged 55-70 years in a cohort exposed to, infected with or recovered from COVID-19 (not recorded which). The source material was PBMCs or T cells enriched from blood (not recorded which). The chain combines TRBV6-5 with TRBJ2-7; 10 bases line up with TRBD1. The CDR3 spells CASKGTGVSYEQYF. CDR3 nucleotides: TGTGCCAGCAAAGGGACAGGGGTCTCCTACGAGCAGTACTTC.